This T cell receptor (beta chain) was observed in a study of blood T cell repertoires in COVID-19 (TCRdb year 2020). Regarding the complete study: Collaborator samples came from the United States, Italy and Spain and covered acute and convalescent phases of COVID-19. The prospective study material was composed of cDNA or gDNA derived from T cells, B-cell-depleted T cells, or PBMCs. Deeply sampled blood TCRbeta repertoires from subjects exposed to, actively infected with, or recovered from COVID-19 were included in the dataset. The repertoires were released in a freely available public database meant as a resource for research on the immune response to SARS-CoV-2. The samples were drawn from two sources: the first 160 participants of the ongoing ImmuneRACE study, and fewer than 1,500 subjects contributed by 6 global collaborators. Nearly every sample came with metadata listing a de-identified subject ID, COVID-19 status, age in years and sex. HLA class I and class II types, where available, came from metadata supplied by the sample provider rather than from assay-based typing.

From cysteine to phenylalanine, the CDR3 is 15 amino acids long. The only DNA kept is the CDR3, 45 bases in frame from the first base. The germline V gene supplies CDR1 KGHSH and CDR2 LQKENI. Germline trimming: 4 bases from V, 2 bases from J; junction bases outside gene matches: 4. General conclusions and limits of the study: The amount of clinical and demographic metadata varied by source and participant and was provided uncurated.

TCRbeta CDR3 regions were amplified from genomic DNA by means of the immunoSEQ Assay, a bias-controlled multiplex PCR. The paper's processing steps were these. Within the assay, amplification of reference gene primers was used to estimate how many nucleated cells each sample contained. Sequence reads were collapsed and filtered to measure the absolute abundance of every unique TCRbeta CDR3 rearrangement. For each sample, productive Simpson clonality was calculated as the square root of Simpson's diversity index over productive rearrangements. Not all clones reach the TCRdb copy of this immuneACCESS table, which keeps in-frame sequences only. Checked studies attribute under half of the gap to unresolved V genes and leave the rest unexplained. V and J calls and clone size are copied from that table; D and trimming were computed from the DNA. The sample profile shows a few hundred thousand clones; about four fifths of them were found once. The top ten hold 1.5% of the sample.

A second Seattle source provided samples from volunteer blood donors who had recovered from COVID-19. The collaborating institutions used their own protocols to collect whole blood in K2EDTA tubes. For TCRbeta analysis, collaborators shipped samples in one of three forms: frozen whole blood, isolated PBMCs, or DNA extracted from either of those sample types. About this clone itself: Its antigen target is currently unknown. The sample holds no much larger clone one base away, and base qualities are not on file.

The sample comprised peripheral blood. The V gene is TRBV18 and the J gene is TRBJ1-5; the central 8 bases match TRBD1. The clonotype originates from a woman between 40 and 50 years old who had recovered from COVID-19. The DNA reads TGTGCCAGCTCACAGGACAGGGTAGGCAATCAGCCCCAGCATTTT. It translates to CASSQDRVGNQPQHF.